A single T cell receptor beta chain is shown here with its context. Its antigen remains unidentified. Per-base qualities were not stored, and no clone one base away is much larger. The data were taken from a study of type 1 regulatory T cells (dated by TCRdb to 2020 to 2023). About the investigation overall: The study characterized an in vitro protocol that generated a Tr1-enriched, alloantigen-specific CD4 T cell product named T-allo10. Patients with hematological malignancies who were receiving allogeneic hematopoietic stem cell transplantation were the group in which T-allo10 was being clinically evaluated.

Sequencing took place on an Illumina MiSeq. TCRdb reanalyzed the raw reads on its own, using fastp at Q25 for trimming and MiXCR for clone calling, and kept in-frame beta chains. Rows are unified per CDR3 protein, each entry keeping the most common DNA and genes. The sample data list about 23,000 distinct CDR3 sequences, and approximately 44% of these were observed just once. Roughly 5.2% of the sample is held by the ten biggest clonotypes. The specimen was cultured T cells, either the whole culture or a sorted T cell fraction (not recorded which). The receptor comes from a human donor in good health.

The DNA sequence is given as TGTGCCAGCACCGAAGGGGGCATTGGGCCCTTGGGATACACCTTC. This translates into CASTEGGIGPLGYTF. The chain is made from TRBV7-9 and TRBJ1-2; 7 middle bases align to TRBD1. The CDR3 contains 15 residues, cysteine and phenylalanine counted. Only the CDR3 part of the read is kept: 45 bases, read in frame from the first base. CDR1 is given as SEHNR and CDR2 as FQNEAQ, both from the germline V gene (reference sequence). Clipping removes 7 bases from V and 11 bases from J, with 19 as the unmatched junction base count.